The clone carrying this T cell receptor beta chain came up many times. Its antigen is not known. The V and J ends lost 7 bases and 4 bases respectively, with 7 bases between them. The CDR3 covers 11 residues. From germline, CDR1 is SNHLY and CDR2 FYNNEI. Stable hyperthyroidism: no ophthalmopathy progression over 18 months of follow-up. The data are from a study of T cells in Graves' hyperthyroidism and ophthalmopathy. The study, taken as a whole, reports: Before onset, ophthalmopathy was predicted by the model a median around 6.2 months earlier. Most thyroid clonotypes with frequency above 0.001 were detected in blood.

RNA transcripts gave rise to amplified TCR beta CDR3 regions. The HTBI set primed first-round TCR CDR3 RT-PCR. TCRdb itself ran the multiplex PCR reads through MiXCR, one entry per CDR3 protein. In the table there are just under 750,000 distinct CDR3 sequences, around a third of which are singletons. Sequencing was carried out using blood. The TCR comes from a woman aged 35 to 49 with Graves' hyperthyroidism. This chain uses TRBV2 with TRBJ1-2; D is unclear. The CDR3 DNA reads TGTGCCAGCAACTTGGGCTATGGCTACACCTTC. It encodes CASNLGYGYTF.